This T cell receptor (beta chain) originates from a study of T-cell reconstitution after alpha-beta-depleted transplantation in children. Preparing the TCRbeta library involved the use of unique molecular identifiers. TCRdb recomputed calls from the PCR reads with MiXCR, one row per CDR3 protein. The sample gives 280,000 or so distinct CDR3 sequences, around a tenth of which show up once; about 25% is in the top ten. General study results and limits: A year post-transplant, T-cell counts and diversity derived mostly from newly produced T cells. Certain patients had high TCRbeta diversity at day 60, and it came from recipient T cells and thymic progenitors that survived.

This clonotype was observed many times. Its antigen is not identified. The germline CDR1 and CDR2 sequences are MNHNS and SASEGT. The CDR3 runs to 15 residues. With 1 base removed from V and 4 bases from J, the gap between germline ends came to 10 bases. The rearrangement joins TRBV6-1 to TRBJ2-2; TRBD1 is a possible D gene (5 bases). This material consisted of peripheral blood, taken 180 days after TCRalphabeta/CD19-depleted stem cell transplant. This TCR derives from a male patient between 2 and 15 years old who had a stem cell transplant for chronic granulomatous disease, so the T cells may come from the graft donor. In nucleotides, the CDR3 is TGTGCCAGCAGTGAAGGGAAAGGGGTCACCGGGGAGCTGTTTTTT. Amino acid sequence: CASSEGKGVTGELFF.